A selection of T cell receptor beta chains follows, all from one sample in a study of T cell responses to AZD1222 COVID-19 vaccine. Libraries were prepared by immunoSEQ multiplex PCR; TCRdb keeps only in-frame clonotypes and omits some of them. The sample includes roughly 150,000 clones, over 65% of them seen just once. The sequencing here drew on peripheral blood, taken on day 0 of AZD1222 vaccination. The receptors originated from an adult in good health. The CDR3 runs from the conserved cysteine through the conserved F or W. The D gene is left open where the match is weak. The size of a clone is reported for some rows only, either as once, few or many, or as a class for expanded clones.

-	TRBV2	-	TRBJ1-2	TGTGCCAGCAGTGAAGGTCGCTATAACTATGGCTACACCTTC	CASSEGRYNYGYTF
-	TRBV12-3/TRBV12-4	-	TRBJ1-1	TGTGCCAGCAGTCTACAGGGCTCCACTGAAGCTTTCTTT	CASSLQGSTEAFF
-	TRBV4-2	-	TRBJ1-5	TGTGCCAGCAGCCAAGCAGAACCAAACACTAATCAGCCCCAGCATTTT	CASSQAEPNTNQPQHF
-	TRBV7-9	TRBD1	TRBJ1-6	TGTGCCAGCAGCTTGGGGACAGGGGGTATGTCACCCCTCCACTTT	CASSLGTGGMSPLHF
-	TRBV29-1	TRBD1	TRBJ1-1	TGCAGCGTTGGGCAGGGGGCCGGGAACACTGAAGCTTTCTTT	CSVGQGAGNTEAFF
-	TRBV3-1/TRBV3-2	TRBD1	TRBJ1-3	TGTGCCAGCAGCCCCGGGACAGGGGCTGGAAACACCATATATTTT	CASSPGTGAGNTIYF
once	TRBV5-1	TRBD2	TRBJ2-5	TGCGCCAGCAGCTTCACGGGGGGGCTCTCGGAGACCCAGTACTTC	CASSFTGGLSETQYF
-	TRBV6-1	-	TRBJ1-2	TGTGCCAGCAGTGAATGGGGAGAGGGCTATGGCTACACCTTC	CASSEWGEGYGYTF
-	TRBV9	TRBD1	TRBJ1-1	TGTGCCAGCAGCCTCCCGGGACAGGAAGCTTTCTTT	CASSLPGQEAFF
-	TRBV10-3	TRBD1	TRBJ1-3	TGTGCCATCAGGGAGGGACAGGCCTCTGGAAACACCATATATTTT	CAIREGQASGNTIYF
-	TRBV7-9	TRBD1	TRBJ1-3	TGTGCCAGCAGACCTGACAGGGGAGGAAACACCATATATTTT	CASRPDRGGNTIYF
-	TRBV2	TRBD1	TRBJ1-4	TGTGCCAGCAGTACAGGGACAGGTAGTGAAAAACTGTTTTTT	CASSTGTGSEKLFF
few	TRBV28	-	TRBJ1-5	TGTGCCAGCAGTTTACCCAGGACAAGCAATCAGCCCCAGCATTTT	CASSLPRTSNQPQHF
once	TRBV9	-	TRBJ2-3	TGTGCCAGCACGAGGTCCTCGACGCGCACAGATACGCAGTATTTT	CASTRSSTRTDTQYF
-	TRBV11-2	-	TRBJ2-7	TGTGCCAGCAGCCCCCGGACACAATCCTACGAGCAGTACTTC	CASSPRTQSYEQYF
-	TRBV28	TRBD1	TRBJ2-3	TGTGCCAGCAGTAGAATAAGAGGGGGCTTGGGGGCAGATACGCAGTATTTT	CASSRIRGGLGADTQYF
few	TRBV7-9	-	TRBJ2-6	TGTGCCAGCAGCTTAGGGACAGAAGTCCTTGGGGCCAACGTCCTGACTTTC	CASSLGTEVLGANVLTF
-	TRBV5-1	-	TRBJ2-2	TGCGCCAGCAGCTTGACCGCAGGGTTTATCGGGGAGCTGTTTTTT	CASSLTAGFIGELFF
-	TRBV25-1	-	TRBJ2-5	TGTGCCAGCAGTGAGCCTTGGCCTCCAGAGACCCAGTACTTC	CASSEPWPPETQYF
few	TRBV5-6	-	TRBJ1-6	TGTGCCAGCAGCTTGCCCGGGACCATTGATTCACCCCTCCACTTT	CASSLPGTIDSPLHF
-	TRBV28	TRBD1	TRBJ1-1	TGTGCCAGCGCGAAATCAGGGGGGTATACTGAAGCTTTCTTT	CASAKSGGYTEAFF
-	TRBV14	TRBD1	TRBJ1-2	TGTGCCAGCAGCCAAAGATGGGACAGGGCAAACTATGGCTACACCTTC	CASSQRWDRANYGYTF
-	TRBV11-3	TRBD2	TRBJ2-2	TGTGCCAGCAGCCCTCCGGGGGGAGTCACCGGGGAGCTGTTTTTT	CASSPPGGVTGELFF
-	TRBV4-2	-	TRBJ2-7	TGTGCCAGCAGCCACTTCCGAAGCTCCTACGAGCAGTACTTC	CASSHFRSSYEQYF
-	TRBV6-5	-	TRBJ2-7	TGTGCCAGCAGCATGACCCTAAGCTCCTACGAGCAGTACTTC	CASSMTLSSYEQYF
-	TRBV2	-	TRBJ1-4	TGTGCCAGCAGTTCGGGGGAAAATAATGAAAAACTGTTTTTT	CASSSGENNEKLFF
-	TRBV2	-	TRBJ1-2	TGTGCCAGCAGTGGGAGGAACCAGGGTGGCTACACCTTC	CASSGRNQGGYTF
-	TRBV30	-	TRBJ2-7	TGTGCCTGGAGTCCTACACTCGGGAACGAGCAGTACTTC	CAWSPTLGNEQYF
-	TRBV27	TRBD1	TRBJ1-2	TGTGCCAGCAGTGGGGGGGGGACAGTTCTCTATGGCTACACCTTC	CASSGGGTVLYGYTF
-	TRBV5-6	TRBD1	TRBJ1-1	TGTGCCAGCAGGGCCGGGACAGGGAACACTGAAGCTTTCTTT	CASRAGTGNTEAFF
-	TRBV30	TRBD1	TRBJ2-7	TGTGCCTGGAGCCCAACGGACAGGAACTACGAGCAGTACTTC	CAWSPTDRNYEQYF
-	TRBV2	-	TRBJ2-1	TGTGCCAGCAGTGACGGGATTTACAATGAGCAGTTCTTC	CASSDGIYNEQFF
once	TRBV18	TRBD1	TRBJ1-1	TGTGCCAGCTCACCCGTGGGACAGGGAGCCACTGAAGCTTTCTTT	CASSPVGQGATEAFF
-	TRBV7-2	-	TRBJ1-1	TGTGCCAGCAGCTTACCACCGGGAAGTGAAGCTTTCTTT	CASSLPPGSEAFF
-	TRBV18	-	TRBJ1-1	TGTGCCAGCTCACCACAGGGGAACACTGAAGCTTTCTTT	CASSPQGNTEAFF
-	TRBV19	-	TRBJ1-1	TGTGCCAGTGGTTATACTGAAGCTTTCTTT	CASGYTEAFF
few	TRBV19	-	TRBJ1-5	TGTGCCAGTAGTAACCGGGAGCAGCCCCAGCATTTT	CASSNREQPQHF
-	TRBV5-4	TRBD2	TRBJ2-7	TGTGCCAGCAGCTCACCTCGGGGCGGGGGATTAGGCGAGCAGTACTTC	CASSSPRGGGLGEQYF
-	TRBV5-1	TRBD2	TRBJ2-3	TGCGCCAGCAAAGCCGGGACTAGCGTAGATACGCAGTATTTT	CASKAGTSVDTQYF
-	TRBV5-1	TRBD1	TRBJ1-2	TGCGCCAGCAGCTACGGACAGGATGGCTACACCTTC	CASSYGQDGYTF
-	TRBV5-1	TRBD1	TRBJ1-2	TGCGCCAGCAGCTTGGTCGGGGGGACAGTTTATGGCTACACCTTC	CASSLVGGTVYGYTF
-	TRBV6-6	-	TRBJ1-5	TGTGCCAGCACCACCGCGACGGGCTATAGCAATCAGCCCCAGCATTTT	CASTTATGYSNQPQHF
-	TRBV19	-	TRBJ1-5	TGTGCCAGTAGTATGCGTGGGGGGAGACAGCCCCAGCATTTT	CASSMRGGRQPQHF
few	TRBV28	-	TRBJ2-1	TGTGCCAGCAGTTTTAGACAGGTTGGTCCCTACAATGAGCAGTTCTTC	CASSFRQVGPYNEQFF
-	TRBV2	-	TRBJ1-4	TGTGCCAGCAGTGAGAGGACGGGGAATGAAAAACTGTTTTTT	CASSERTGNEKLFF
once	TRBV24-1	-	TRBJ1-4	TGTGCCACCAGTGTCCAGCATCCCCTTAATGAAAAACTGTTTTTT	CATSVQHPLNEKLFF
-	TRBV5-1	TRBD1	TRBJ1-2	TGCGCCAGCAGCTCAACACCGGGACAGGGGGCTCAAGGCTACACCTTC	CASSSTPGQGAQGYTF
-	TRBV5-1	-	TRBJ1-2	TGCGCCAGCAGCCAACAGGGCGAAAGTGGCTACACCTTC	CASSQQGESGYTF
-	TRBV19	TRBD2	TRBJ2-1	TGTGCCAGTAGTATAGGATTCTGGCTAGCGGGGGGCCGGAATGAGCAGTTCTTC	CASSIGFWLAGGRNEQFF
-	TRBV3-1/TRBV3-2	TRBD1	TRBJ1-6	TGTGCCAGCAGCCAACCTACAGGGGGCTTTTCACCCCTCCACTTT	CASSQPTGGFSPLHF
-	TRBV9	-	TRBJ2-6	TGTGCCAGCAGCGCGCTGGTCTCTGGGGCCAACGTCCTGACTTTC	CASSALVSGANVLTF
-	TRBV6-5	-	TRBJ2-2	TGTGCCAGCAGTTACTCAGGGCAGAGTTACACCGGGGAGCTGTTTTTT	CASSYSGQSYTGELFF